Listed below are T cell receptor beta chains from one sample, sequenced in a study of cytomegalovirus exposure and HLA in healthy donors. TCRdb keeps only in-frame clones here, not all; method: immunoSEQ multiplex PCR. The sample totals 38,000 or so clones; its top ten clones hold 7% to 9.5%. The sequenced material came from PBMCs. The source is a man between 35 and 55 years old in good health and CMV-seropositive. Each CDR3 is given with its conserved first and last residue. Each record gives: V gene, J gene, CDR3 protein.

>TRBV5-1|TRBJ2-6
CASSSGGTGGANVLTF
>TRBV28|TRBJ2-3
CASSSQGSGGPDTQYF
>TRBV11-3|TRBJ1-2
CASSFGYGYTF
>TRBV10-1|TRBJ2-1
CASSGYTNEQFF
>TRBV29-1|TRBJ2-7
CSVEGSGGSYEQYF
>TRBV6-6|TRBJ2-3
CASSSTGGGTQYF
>TRBV7-8|TRBJ1-5
CASSLLGRGLQPQHF
>TRBV27|TRBJ2-5
CASSDPRTTSPAQYF
>TRBV18|TRBJ2-1
CASSPPGQVDVQFF
>TRBV27|TRBJ2-7
CASSASGVTYEQYF
>TRBV19|TRBJ2-1
CASTPGGPPHNEQFF
>TRBV7-2|TRBJ2-1
CASSPANGRVSNEQFF
>TRBV6-5|TRBJ1-1
CASSYSGREAFF
>TRBV2|TRBJ2-1
CASSVELAGPVEQFF
>TRBV5-4|TRBJ2-2
CASSLLAGGPSGELFF
>TRBV7-2|TRBJ1-6
CASSRQWDSPLHF
>TRBV18|TRBJ2-3
CASSRPRTGPDTQYF
>TRBV5-4|TRBJ2-2
CASSLEGLAVSNTGELFF
>TRBV5-4|TRBJ2-1
CASSLDLLPTDNEQFF
>TRBV7-2|TRBJ1-1
CASSLGGAQGYTEAFF
>TRBV28|TRBJ2-7
CASSLAEQGWEQYF
>TRBV27|TRBJ2-7
CASSLSAGGYEQYF
>TRBV5-1|TRBJ2-1
CASSGGTSGASIYNEQFF
>TRBV6-5|TRBJ1-1
CATRGGIRDTEAFF
>TRBV18|TRBJ2-7
CASSPSSGDGYEQYF
>TRBV9|TRBJ1-5
CASSPKPGAQPQHF
>TRBV6-5|TRBJ1-2
CASSSGTGGGGYTF
>TRBV7-7|TRBJ2-3
CASSPDRGDTQYF
>TRBV4-1|TRBJ2-5
CASSLGQNQETQYF
>TRBV7-9|TRBJ1-4
CASSSLGQGGKKLFF
>TRBV28|TRBJ2-3
CASSFRYTQYF
>TRBV7-8|TRBJ2-7
CASSPWDRTYEQYF
>TRBV2|TRBJ2-7
CASSERDRGRFEQYF